The 32 T cell receptor beta chains below all came from one sample that was sequenced in a study of OX40 agonist ivuxolimab in advanced cancers. Profiled with immunoSEQ multiplex PCR; TCRdb holds only in-frame clones, not every one. The sample lists about 81,000 clones; 88% were seen once. The source material was CD4+ or CD8+ T cells sorted from blood, sampled in a trial of the OX40 agonist ivuxolimab. The receptors were sampled from an adult with an advanced solid tumor such as melanoma, head and neck, liver or kidney cancer.

CDR3 DNA sequence: TGTGCCAGTAGTATAGTACGAGGGGTGGAAAAACTGTTTTTT. Its translation: CASSIVRGVEKLFF. The genes are TRBV19 and TRBJ1-4, with D tentatively TRBD1 (5 bases). The CDR3 has 14 residues. Trimming removed 1 base at V and 8 bases at J, with 11 bases between. Germline V CDR1 and CDR2: LNHDA, SQIVND (reference sequence).

V and J are TRBV7-9 and TRBJ2-3; TRBD1 is a possible D gene (5 bases). The CDR3 covers 12 residues. Looked up from germline, CDR1 is SEHNR and CDR2 is FQNEAQ (reference sequence). The V end was cut by 5 bases, the J end by 11 bases, with 14 bases between. The CDR3 sequence is CASSAAQDKQYF. CDR3 DNA sequence: TGTGCCAGCAGCGCCGCCCAGGACAAGCAGTATTTT.

V and J are TRBV5-4 and TRBJ2-1; D possibly uses TRBD1 or TRBD2 (7 bases each). Germline assignment: CDR1 SGHNT and CDR2 YYREEE (reference sequence). The ends were cut back, 1 base at V and 9 bases at J, with 20 bases in the middle. This CDR3 spans 16 amino acids. The DNA of the CDR3 is TGTGCCAGCAGCTTGATGTCAGGGGGGGGCCGGAGTGAGCAGTTCTTC. Translated, it gives CASSLMSGGGRSEQFF.

This sequence joins TRBV6-1 and TRBJ2-7, with 7 bases matching TRBD2. The V gene's germline CDR1 is MNHNS and CDR2 SASEGT. The CDR3 is made up of 15 amino acids. J lost 2 bases, V lost 6 bases, and 10 bases had no gene match. CDR3 amino acids: CASSGLGGGAYEQYF. DNA of the CDR3: TGTGCCAGCAGCGGACTGGGTGGGGGGGCCTACGAGCAGTACTTC.

Concerning this clone itself: The same CDR3 can be traced to other DNA sequences in this sample. This chain connects TRBV27 to TRBJ2-7, with a possible D match to TRBD2 (6 bases). The ends were cut back, 5 bases at V and 1 base at J, with 12 bases in the middle. Germline loops: CDR1 MNHEY, CDR2 SMNVEV (reference sequence). The CDR3 loop spans 14 amino acids. The CDR3 nucleotides read TGTGCCAGCAGTACCCTCGGGGGATCCTACGAGCAGTACTTC. It codes for CASSTLGGSYEQYF.

The CDR3 spells CASSRAVGEKLFF. CDR3 sequence (DNA): TGTGCCAGCTCACGGGCAGTTGGTGAAAAACTGTTTTTT. The chain has TRBV18 and TRBJ1-4; D remains unclear. V lost 4 bases and J 7 bases, leaving 10 bases between the germline ends. CDR3 size: 13 residues. Per germline, CDR1 KGHSH and CDR2 LQKENI. Full variable domain (missing parts from reference TRBV18 and TRBJ1-4): NAGVMQNPRHLVRRRGQEARLRCSPMKGHSHVYWYRQLPEEGLKFMVYLQKENIIDESGMPKERFSAEFPKEGPSILRIQQVVRGDSAAYFCASSRAVGEKLFFGSGTQLSVL.

The chain is built from TRBV10-3 and TRBJ1-5; D call uncertain. Germline V lookup: CDR1 ENHRY, CDR2 SYGVKD. This CDR3 has 13 amino acids. Trimming pared 8 bases from V and 3 bases from J, leaving 11 bases between. CDR3 region: CAICGQLNQPQHF. The CDR3 coding sequence is TGTGCCATCTGTGGTCAACTCAATCAGCCCCAGCATTTT.

The rearrangement joins TRBV21-1 to TRBJ2-6; TRBD1 is the table's D call, not checked against the DNA. TRBV21-1 is given as a pseudogene. This CDR3 spans 21 amino acids. The CDR3 DNA follows: TGTGCCAGCAGCCCCTTCCCCGCGCAGGGGGCCACCATCTCTGGGGCCAACGTCCTGACTTTC. Amino acids: CASSPFPAQGATISGANVLTF.

This clone has only a few counts. The chain combines TRBV6-4 with TRBJ2-7, with D possibly being TRBD1 (5 bases). CDR3 length: 14 amino acids. V lost 10 bases, J lost 0 bases, and 16 bases lay in between. Germline loops: CDR1 MRHNA, CDR2 SNTAGT. Here the CDR3 reads CAKTTGSSSYEQYF. DNA for the CDR3: TGTGCCAAGACAACAGGATCGAGCTCCTACGAGCAGTACTTC.

The chain has TRBV18 and TRBJ1-4; no reliable D call. The germline V gene has CDR1 KGHSH and CDR2 LQKENI. The CDR3 consists of 15 residues. Trimming shortened V by 4 bases and J by 6 bases, and 15 bases separated the two germline ends. For the CDR3, the DNA is TGTGCCAGCTCACAAGGCCCGGGAGAGTATGAAAAACTGTTTTTT. Translating it yields CASSQGPGEYEKLFF. Full variable domain (missing parts from reference TRBV18 and TRBJ1-4): NAGVMQNPRHLVRRRGQEARLRCSPMKGHSHVYWYRQLPEEGLKFMVYLQKENIIDESGMPKERFSAEFPKEGPSILRIQQVVRGDSAAYFCASSQGPGEYEKLFFGSGTQLSVL.

As concerns this clone: In the same sample, other DNA sequences code for this CDR3. This chain connects TRBV7-9 to TRBJ1-2; D gene unclear. Trimming pared 1 base from V and 5 bases from J, leaving 5 bases between. Germline V gene lookup returns CDR1 SEHNR and CDR2 FQNEAQ (reference sequence). The CDR3 runs to 12 residues. The CDR3 DNA sequence: TGTGCCAGCAGCTTAGACGCGTATGGCTACACCTTC. It specifies CASSLDAYGYTF.

The gene calls are TRBV5-1 and TRBJ2-7, with D possibly TRBD2 on 5 matching bases. With 6 bases removed from V and 5 bases from J, the gap between germline ends came to 21 bases. Germline CDR1 and CDR2: SGHRS and YFSETQ. CDR3 length: 15 amino acids. The CDR3 here is CASTSGGRTFDEQYF. DNA of the CDR3: TGCGCCAGCACCTCTGGTGGGCGGACTTTCGACGAGCAGTACTTC.

The chain joins TRBV2 to TRBJ1-3; weak D call: TRBD1 (5 bases). V lost 5 bases and J 0 bases, leaving 14 bases between the germline ends. The CDR3 contains 16 residues. The germline gives CDR1 SNHLY, CDR2 FYNNEI. This CDR3 is CASSLVGASSGNTIYF. The CDR3 DNA sequence: TGTGCCAGCAGTTTGGTCGGGGCCAGCTCTGGAAACACCATATATTTT.

This chain uses TRBV7-7 with TRBJ1-4; 7 positions match TRBD1. The CDR3 length is 17 residues. After removal of 1 base from V and 11 bases from J, the junction contained 16 bases not matched to a gene. CDR1 SSHAT and CDR2 FNYEAQ come from the germline V gene (reference sequence). In DNA form, the CDR3 reads TGTGCCAGCAGCTTAGAGGGCCCCGGGCAGGGGGGGCAGAAACTGTTTTTT. Translated: CASSLEGPGQGGQKLFF.

The chain combines TRBV28 with TRBJ1-2; 7 nucleotides line up with TRBD1. Trimming removed 2 bases from V and 0 bases from J; junction bases left unmatched: 0. The germline CDR1 and CDR2 sequences are MDHEN and SYDVKM. The CDR3 is 14 amino acids. The CDR3 protein is CASSLGTANYGYTF. CDR3 coding DNA: TGTGCCAGCAGTTTAGGGACAGCTAACTATGGCTACACCTTC.

The rearrangement uses TRBV5-4 and TRBJ1-2; D ambiguous. Trimming removed 7 bases from V and 7 bases from J, with 20 bases in between. In germline, CDR1 is SGHNT, CDR2 YYREEE (reference sequence). The CDR3 is 14 amino acids. The CDR3 region is CASRTGRVELGYTF. The CDR3 DNA sequence: TGTGCCAGCCGAACGGGCCGAGTTGAGCTTGGCTACACCTTC.

The sample holds a few counts of this clone. V is TRBV5-6 and J is TRBJ1-1; 7 bases fit TRBD1. Trimming cost V 3 bases and J 2 bases; bases outside gene matches: 1. This CDR3 contains 13 residues. Germline V gene lookup returns CDR1 SGHDT and CDR2 YYEEEE. In nucleotides, the CDR3 is TGTGCCAGCAGCTGGGACAGAAACACTGAAGCTTTCTTT. It translates to CASSWDRNTEAFF. The whole variable domain, filled in from reference TRBV5-6 and TRBJ1-1, reads DAGVTQSPTHLIKTRGQQVTLRCSPKSGHDTVSWYQQALGQGPQFIFQYYEEEERQRGNFPDRFSGHQFPNYSSELNVNALLLGDSALYLCASSWDRNTEAFFGQGTRLTVV.

This clone appeared once. The rearrangement joins TRBV29-1 to TRBJ2-1; 8 nucleotides align to TRBD2. After removal of 5 bases from V and 4 bases from J, the junction contained 13 bases not matched to a gene. The germline V gene has CDR1 SQVTM and CDR2 ANQGSEA. The CDR3 extends over 16 amino acids. The chain's CDR3 is CSVKGTSGGVYNEQFF. CDR3 nucleotide sequence: TGCAGCGTTAAAGGGACTAGTGGGGGGGTATACAATGAGCAGTTCTTC.

The chain joins TRBV5-8 to TRBJ1-1; D is uncertain. Looked up from germline, CDR1 is SGHTS and CDR2 is YDEGEE. The germline V and J ends were trimmed by 3 bases and 2 bases, with 14 bases remaining between them. This CDR3 has 15 residues. The CDR3 loop reads CASSSSPQANTEAFF. The DNA for the CDR3 is TGTGCCAGCAGCTCGTCTCCCCAGGCAAACACTGAAGCTTTCTTT.

This chain joins TRBV5-1 and TRBJ2-2, with a possible D match to TRBD1 (6 bases). V was pared by 5 bases and J by 5 bases, with 16 bases between. Germline V gene data show CDR1 as SGHRS and CDR2 as YFSETQ. The CDR3 loop spans 15 amino acids. CDR3 protein: CASRVGAKGTGELFF. CDR3 in DNA: TGCGCCAGCAGGGTGGGGGCCAAGGGGACCGGGGAGCTGTTTTTT.

J is TRBJ1-2 and V is TRBV6-6, with a tentative D call TRBD1 (6 bases). Trimming took off 6 bases at V and 6 bases at J, with 11 bases between the two ends. The CDR3 sequence is 12 residues long. Germline CDR1 MNHNY, CDR2 SVGAGI (reference sequence). CDR3 sequence reads: CASRTGNHGYTF. CDR3 DNA sequence: TGTGCCAGCAGGACAGGCAATCATGGCTACACCTTC.

The chain links TRBV6-5 to TRBJ1-2; 7 bases fit TRBD1. The CDR3 has 12 residues. Germline CDR1 and CDR2: MNHEY and SVGAGI. V was pared by 4 bases and J by 8 bases, with 4 bases of the junction left unmatched. The CDR3 loop reads CASSSTGFGYTF. The CDR3, as DNA: TGTGCCAGCAGTTCGACAGGGTTCGGCTACACCTTC.

This chain uses TRBV10-3 with TRBJ1-4, with a tentative D call TRBD1 (6 bases). The V and J ends lost 11 bases and 7 bases respectively, with 20 bases between them. The CDR3 sequence is 14 residues long. Germline loops: CDR1 ENHRY, CDR2 SYGVKD. This CDR3 is CAARGGGGGEKLFF. In DNA, the CDR3 is TGTGCCGCACGGGGCGGGGGCGGAGGTGAAAAACTGTTTTTT.

This clone came up once. This chain uses TRBV7-9 with TRBJ2-2, with 10 bases identical to TRBD1. The CDR3 is 16 amino acids. Germline V gene sequence: CDR1 SEHNR, CDR2 FQNEAQ (reference sequence). V dropped 5 bases and J dropped 1; count of bases not matched to a gene: 4. CDR3 sequence: CASSRGTGENTGELFF. DNA for the CDR3: TGTGCCAGCAGCCGTGGGACAGGGGAGAACACCGGGGAGCTGTTTTTT.

This chain uses TRBV11-2 with TRBJ2-2; 7 bases map to TRBD1. The V gene end was trimmed by 2 bases and the J gene end by 4 bases; junction bases not matched to a gene: 10. Germline CDR1 and CDR2: SGHAT and FQNNGV. The CDR3 runs to 17 residues. The CDR3 is CASSLWEGGAGTGELFF. The CDR3 DNA is TGTGCCAGCAGCTTATGGGAAGGGGGCGCCGGCACCGGGGAGCTGTTTTTT.

This chain links TRBV11-3 with TRBJ2-7; TRBD2 might be the D (5 bases). The CDR3 totals 13 residues. With 8 bases removed from V and 6 bases from J, the gap between germline ends came to 17 bases. Per the germline V gene, CDR1 is SGHNT and CDR2 is YENEEA. The CDR3 spells CASRENHLGEQYF. The CDR3, as DNA: TGTGCCAGCCGGGAAAACCATCTGGGCGAGCAGTACTTC.

This clone was seen once. The rearrangement links TRBV6-5 to TRBJ2-2; TRBD2 aligns across 9 bases. Germline CDR1 MNHEY, CDR2 SVGAGI. This CDR3 spans 16 amino acids. J lost 3 bases, V lost 0 bases, and 2 bases had no gene match. CDR3 amino acids: CASSYSAGGDTGELFF. CDR3 nucleotide sequence: TGTGCCAGCAGTTACTCAGCGGGGGGTGACACCGGGGAGCTGTTTTTT.

The chain joins TRBV7-2 to TRBJ2-1; D might be TRBD2 (5 bases). Trimming took 3 bases from V and 14 from J, leaving 17 bases between them. The CDR3 is made up of 13 amino acids. CDR1 SGHTA and CDR2 FQGNSA come from the germline V gene. CDR3 DNA: TGTGCCAGCAGCTTGCCACCGGGGATTAGCAAGTTCTTC. This gives the protein CASSLPPGISKFF.

This chain connects TRBV6-1 to TRBJ2-5; 8 bases are a match to TRBD1. The end of the DNA fits TRBJ2-7 better, so the J call may be wrong. This CDR3 is built from 14 residues. Germline V gene sequence: CDR1 MNHNS, CDR2 SASEGT. In DNA, the CDR3 is TGTGCCAGCCTCTGGACAGGGAGCTCCTACGAGCAGTACTTC. Translating gives CASLWTGSSYEQYF.

This clone came up once. This chain links TRBV7-3 with TRBJ1-1; D is ambiguous. The V and J ends lost 1 base and 2 bases respectively, with 8 bases between them. The CDR3 covers 14 residues. Germline V gene lookup returns CDR1 SGHTA and CDR2 FQGTGA. The CDR3, as DNA: TGTGCCAGCAGCTTAAGGTCAGACAACACTGAAGCTTTCTTT. Translating it yields CASSLRSDNTEAFF.

The chain recombines TRBV5-1 with TRBJ2-3; D gene unclear. The CDR3 covers 16 residues. Trimming took off 0 bases at V and 1 base at J, with 12 bases between the two ends. The germline V gene encodes CDR1 SGHRS and CDR2 YFSETQ. This CDR3 reads CASSLAGSPGTDTQYF. The CDR3 coding sequence is TGCGCCAGCAGCTTGGCAGGATCCCCTGGCACAGATACGCAGTATTTT.

The chain couples TRBV14 to TRBJ1-1; 10 bases match TRBD1. The germline V gene has CDR1 SGHDN and CDR2 FVKESK. The V and J ends lost 4 bases and 7 bases, in that order; junction bases with no gene match: 9. The CDR3 is 15 residues long. The CDR3 region has the DNA TGTGCCAGCAGCCCCTCCATGGACAGGGGGGGTGAAGCTTTCTTT. Residues: CASSPSMDRGGEAFF.